This TCR beta chain was sequenced for a study of OX40 agonist ivuxolimab in advanced cancers. About the study: Patients undergoing dose escalation presented with hepatocellular carcinoma, melanoma, renal cell or head and neck cancer.

This CDR3 has 14 residues. In germline, CDR1 is PRHDT, CDR2 FYEKMQ (reference sequence). V lost 0 bases and J 5 bases, leaving 9 bases between the germline ends. Some clones are missing from TCRdb's copy, which holds only in-frame ones; the method was immunoSEQ multiplex PCR. The sample lists 95,000 or so clones, about 92% seen once, with around 0.51% in the top ten. Concerning this clone: Its antigen is not known.

Study results and limitations: Expanded clones tended on average to be more numerous among CD8+ T cells than CD4+. There were also nonresponders showing low normalized T-cell clonal expansion. There was clonal expansion of CD4+ and CD8+ blood T cells by week 6 at 0.1 to 3.0 mg/kg.

The starting material was CD4+ or CD8+ T cells sorted from blood, obtained in a trial of the OX40 agonist ivuxolimab. The receptor was isolated from an adult with an advanced solid tumor such as melanoma, head and neck, liver or kidney cancer. The chain joins TRBV13 to TRBJ2-3; no clear D. The CDR3 nucleotides read TGTGCCAGCAGCTTAGGCGAGCTTGGAGATACGCAGTATTTT. Encoded protein: CASSLGELGDTQYF.